These 20 T cell receptor beta chains originate from one sample sequenced in a study of blood T cell repertoires in COVID-19. The assay was immunoSEQ multiplex PCR, and TCRdb's table has in-frame clones only and misses some. The table lists roughly 200,000 clones, 86% of them singletons. Sequenced sample: PBMCs or T cells enriched from blood (not recorded which). The receptors were sampled from a man in his forties or fifties with acute COVID-19.

The chain couples TRBV19 to TRBJ2-5; D perhaps matches TRBD1 (6 bases). This CDR3 region has 16 residues. Per the germline V gene, CDR1 is LNHDA and CDR2 is SQIVND (reference sequence). V lost 0 bases and J lost 4, with 15 bases in between. CDR3 protein: CASSIENRARGETQYF. CDR3 sequence (DNA): TGTGCCAGTAGTATAGAAAACAGGGCAAGAGGAGAGACCCAGTACTTC.

The chain carries TRBV28 and TRBJ1-5, with TRBD1 as a possible D gene (5 bases). Looked up from germline, CDR1 is MDHEN and CDR2 is SYDVKM. The germline V and J ends were trimmed by 6 bases and 5 bases, with 14 bases remaining between them. The CDR3 loop spans 14 amino acids. CDR3: CASSPGGGYQPQHF. The CDR3 DNA is TGTGCCAGCAGCCCGGGCGGGGGGTATCAGCCCCAGCATTTT. Full variable domain (rest looked up from reference TRBV28 and TRBJ1-5): DVKVTQSSRYLVKRTGEKVFLECVQDMDHENMFWYRQDPGLGLRLIYFSYDVKMKEKGDIPEGYSVSREKKERFSLILESASTNQTSMYLCASSPGGGYQPQHFGDGTRLSIL.

J is TRBJ2-2 and V is TRBV5-1; D perhaps matches TRBD1 (6 bases). Per germline, CDR1 SGHRS and CDR2 YFSETQ. V was clipped by 1 base and J by 5 bases, with 15 bases between them. The CDR3 runs 16 residues. CDR3 bases: TGCGCCAGCAGCTTGACAGGGTCCCTCGGGACCGGGGAGCTGTTTTTT. Its translation is CASSLTGSLGTGELFF. The variable domain in full, completed from reference TRBV5-1 and TRBJ2-2, reads KAGVTQTPRYLIKTRGQQVTLSCSPISGHRSVSWYQQTPGQGLQFLFEYFSETQRNKGNFPGRFSGRQFSNSRSEMNVSTLELGDSALYLCASSLTGSLGTGELFFGEGSRLTVL.

V and J are TRBV5-6 and TRBJ2-1, with a weak D call TRBD2 (6 bases). The CDR3 is made up of 12 amino acids. The V gene's germline CDR1 is SGHDT and CDR2 YYEEEE. Trimming removed 7 bases at V and 9 bases at J, with 14 bases between. CDR3 nucleotide sequence: TGTGCCAGCGGAGGGCCCCCCGCTGAGCAGTTCTTC. Protein product: CASGGPPAEQFF.

The chain couples TRBV4-1 to TRBJ1-4, with 7 bases aligning to TRBD1. The junction had 4 bases not matched to a gene; V was cut back by 6 bases and J by 0 bases. The CDR3 spans 15 residues. The V gene's germline CDR1 is MGHRA and CDR2 YSYEKL. DNA of the CDR3: TGCGCCAGCAGGGACAGGTCTACAACTAATGAAAAACTGTTTTTT. It is translated as CASRDRSTTNEKLFF.

The J gene is TRBJ1-2, the V gene TRBV7-9; possibly TRBD1 for D (5 bases). V lost 4 bases and J lost 7, with 16 bases in between. Germline V gene lookup returns CDR1 SEHNR and CDR2 FQNEAQ (reference sequence). The CDR3 contains 14 residues. The CDR3 bases are TGTGCCAGCAGCTCCCTGGGGGGGAGCGGTGGCTACACCTTC. This encodes CASSSLGGSGGYTF.

This clone turned up a few times. The chain combines TRBV9 with TRBJ2-2; the match to TRBD2 covers 12 bases. The V gene end was trimmed by 3 bases and the J gene end by 3 bases; junction bases not matched to a gene: 3. The CDR3 extends over 16 amino acids. Germline V lookup: CDR1 SGDLS, CDR2 YYNGEE. The CDR3 bases are TGTGCCAGCAGCGCCAGACTAGCGGGGGACACCGGGGAGCTGTTTTTT. Its protein product is CASSARLAGDTGELFF.

This chain connects TRBV5-1 to TRBJ2-1, with 12 bases matching TRBD2. The CDR3 covers 15 residues. Germline lookup yields CDR1 SGHRS and CDR2 YFSETQ. With 4 bases clipped from V and 5 bases from J, the junction kept 4 bases outside the gene matches. This CDR3 reads CASSRGTSGHNEQFF. The CDR3 bases are TGCGCCAGCAGCCGCGGGACTAGCGGGCACAATGAGCAGTTCTTC. The whole variable domain, filled in from reference TRBV5-1 and TRBJ2-1, reads KAGVTQTPRYLIKTRGQQVTLSCSPISGHRSVSWYQQTPGQGLQFLFEYFSETQRNKGNFPGRFSGRQFSNSRSEMNVSTLELGDSALYLCASSRGTSGHNEQFFGPGTRLTVL.

The J gene is TRBJ2-7, the V gene TRBV6-5; D may be TRBD1 (6 bases). This CDR3 contains 14 residues. Germline V gene data show CDR1 as MNHEY and CDR2 as SVGAGI. Trimming took off 6 bases at V and 0 bases at J, with 12 bases between the two ends. In DNA form, the CDR3 reads TGTGCCAGCAGCCCCGGACAGATCTCCTACGAGCAGTACTTC. Amino acids: CASSPGQISYEQYF.

J is TRBJ2-5 and V is TRBV7-8; 9 nucleotides line up with TRBD1. CDR3 size: 15 residues. Per the germline V gene, CDR1 is SGHVS and CDR2 is FQNEAQ. The junction had 6 bases not matched to a gene; V was cut back by 5 bases and J by 2 bases. The CDR3 DNA follows: TGTGCCAGCAGCAAAAGGGACAGGGATCAAGAGACCCAGTACTTC. Translated: CASSKRDRDQETQYF.

The chain combines TRBV27 with TRBJ2-7; possibly TRBD2 for D (7 bases). V was trimmed by 3 bases and J by 3 bases, leaving 9 bases between them. CDR3 length equals 13 residues. The V gene's germline CDR1 is MNHEY and CDR2 SMNVEV (reference sequence). CDR3 region: CASSLGGHYEQYF. CDR3 coding DNA: TGTGCCAGCAGTTTGGGGGGGCACTACGAGCAGTACTTC.

Only one count was recorded for this clone. This sequence joins TRBV6-5 and TRBJ2-7; TRBD1 might be the D (5 bases). V was shortened by 6 bases and J by 3 bases, with 18 bases between the two germline ends. Germline V gene data show CDR1 as MNHEY and CDR2 as SVGAGI. The length of the CDR3 is 15 residues. The CDR3 reads CASRTTELGGYEQYF. As DNA, the CDR3 is TGTGCCAGCAGGACGACAGAATTGGGTGGCTACGAGCAGTACTTC.

The chain recombines TRBV9 with TRBJ2-7; 7 nucleotides match TRBD2. V was clipped by 4 bases and J by 1 base; unmatched bases: 11. Germline V gives CDR1 SGDLS, CDR2 YYNGEE. The CDR3 is 16 amino acids. In DNA, the CDR3 is TGTGCCAGCAGCAGGAGCGGGACCGGAAGATCCTACGAGCAGTACTTC. Protein: CASSRSGTGRSYEQYF.

The genes are TRBV30 and TRBJ1-1; 8 nucleotides line up with TRBD1. The germline V gene encodes CDR1 GTSNPN and CDR2 SVGIG (reference sequence). This CDR3 contains 17 residues. V lost 4 bases and J lost 0; bases outside the gene matches: 13. The DNA for the CDR3 is TGTGCCTGGACCCCGGACAGGGCCGGAACCATGAACACTGAAGCTTTCTTT. Protein sequence: CAWTPDRAGTMNTEAFF.

V and J are TRBV5-1 and TRBJ2-1, with D hard to call. Germline values: CDR1 SGHRS, CDR2 YFSETQ. The CDR3 length is 12 residues. Trimming pared 6 bases from V and 5 bases from J, leaving 9 bases between. DNA of the CDR3: TGCGCCAGCATTGATGGGCACAATGAGCAGTTCTTC. Its protein is CASIDGHNEQFF.

The chain links TRBV30 to TRBJ1-1; 7 nucleotides line up with TRBD1. Losses at the gene ends were 4 bases for V and 3 bases for J; bases not matched to a gene: 5. Germline loops: CDR1 GTSNPN, CDR2 SVGIG (reference sequence). The CDR3 loop spans 13 amino acids. The CDR3 loop is CAWKGQGDTEAFF. The CDR3 DNA reads as TGTGCCTGGAAAGGTCAGGGGGACACTGAAGCTTTCTTT.

The rearrangement joins TRBV28 to TRBJ1-6, with D unclear. The CDR3 extends over 15 amino acids. V was trimmed by 6 bases and J by 5 bases, leaving 14 bases between them. Germline loops: CDR1 MDHEN, CDR2 SYDVKM. This CDR3 reads CASRGGKFNNSPLHF. DNA for the CDR3: TGTGCCAGCAGGGGCGGGAAGTTCAATAATTCACCCCTCCACTTT.

This clone appeared once. The J gene is TRBJ1-5, the V gene TRBV6-5; no clear D gene. CDR1 and CDR2 from the germline V gene are MNHEY and SVGAGI. Deletions cut 6 bases from V and 5 bases from J, with 11 bases between. The CDR3 totals 13 residues. The CDR3 coding sequence is TGTGCCAGCAGGTCGGAGGGTGATCAGCCCCAGCATTTT. Protein product: CASRSEGDQPQHF.

The chain links TRBV7-6 to TRBJ2-5; 9 nucleotides align to TRBD1. Trimming at V came to 5 bases and at J to 4 bases, leaving 5 bases not matched to a gene. Germline V gene sequence: CDR1 SGHVS, CDR2 FNYEAQ. The CDR3 is made up of 14 amino acids. The CDR3: CASSATGGSETQYF. For the CDR3, the DNA is TGTGCCAGCAGCGCGACAGGGGGGTCAGAGACCCAGTACTTC.

The chain is built from TRBV30 and TRBJ1-6; tentatively, D is TRBD1 (5 bases). Per the germline V gene, CDR1 is GTSNPN and CDR2 is SVGIG (reference sequence). V lost 0 bases and J lost 5, with 11 bases in between. This CDR3 is built from 15 residues. Here the CDR3 reads CAWSVYGGNNSPLHF. CDR3 sequence (DNA): TGTGCCTGGAGTGTATACGGGGGTAATAATTCACCCCTCCACTTT.